This T cell receptor beta chain was observed in a study of CD8 T cells in Susac syndrome. Sequencing of TCR beta, carried out with a high-throughput approach, was applied to CD8+ and CD4+ T cells from the blood. The multiple sclerosis controls were treatment-naive patients, and their relapsing-remitting disease was stable or active. In the case of this clonotype: Its antigen is unidentified.

Reverse transcription of about 0.5 to 1 ug RNA was carried out with random hexamers. With immunoSEQ multiplex PCR, TCR beta CDR3 was amplified across 54 Vbeta and 13 Jbeta. TCRdb fed the immunoSEQ multiplex PCR reads into MiXCR, producing one record per CDR3 protein. The table lists fewer than 300,000 distinct CDR3 sequences, more than 75% of them singletons, with approximately 0.11% in the top ten. Study conclusions and caveats: As the study acknowledged, the number of individuals who were part of its TCR sequencing and HLA analysis was relatively small.

Sequences were obtained from CD8+ T cells from PBMCs. The receptor's source is a human donor with multiple sclerosis.

The CDR3 nucleotides read TGTGCCAGCAGTCACGCCGGGACAGGGTTCGACAATGAGCAGTTCTTC. As protein: CASSHAGTGFDNEQFF. This rearrangement joins TRBV27 to TRBJ2-1; 9 bases align to TRBD1. V lost 5 bases and J lost 5; bases outside the gene matches: 10. The germline CDR1 and CDR2 sequences are MNHEY and SMNVEV (reference sequence). This CDR3 has 16 amino acids.